These 19 T cell receptor beta chains originate from one sample sequenced in a study of blood T cell repertoires in COVID-19. Sequencing was performed with immunoSEQ multiplex PCR; in TCRdb, only in-frame clones are kept and a portion is missing. This table holds about 280,000 clones, around 87% found once. Sequencing input: PBMCs or T cells enriched from blood (not recorded which). The receptors originated from a woman under 30 with acute COVID-19.

The chain employs TRBV9 and TRBJ2-5; 11 nucleotides match TRBD2. Unmatched junction bases numbered 9, after V lost 3 bases and J lost 5 bases. CDR3 length: 16 residues. Germline CDR1 and CDR2: SGDLS and YYNGEE. Here the CDR3 DNA reads TGTGCCAGCAGCGACCCCGCCCGGACTAGCGGGGAGACCCAGTACTTC. It codes for CASSDPARTSGETQYF. Using reference TRBV9 and TRBJ2-5 for the parts outside the CDR3, the full variable domain is DSGVTQTPKHLITATGQRVTLRCSPRSGDLSVYWYQQSLDQGLQFLIQYYNGEERAKGNILERFSAQQFPDLHSELNLSSLELGDSALYFCASSDPARTSGETQYFGPGTRLLVL.

The V gene is TRBV28, the J gene TRBJ1-2, with 7 bases that match TRBD1. Trimming at V came to 3 bases and at J to 7 bases, leaving 11 bases not matched to a gene. This CDR3 has 15 residues. The germline gives CDR1 MDHEN, CDR2 SYDVKM. CDR3 sequence (DNA): TGTGCCAGCAGTTTCCCGGACAGGCCTACTTTTGGCTACACCTTC. Translation: CASSFPDRPTFGYTF.

V usage is TRBV6-5 and J usage is TRBJ2-2; TRBD2 aligns across 7 bases. Germline CDR1 is MNHEY and CDR2 is SVGAGI. V dropped 3 bases and J dropped 7; count of bases not matched to a gene: 8. The CDR3 sequence is 15 residues long. CDR3 sequence (DNA): TGTGCCAGCAGTTATCGCGGGAGCAAGAGCGGGGAGCTGTTTTTT. Translating it yields CASSYRGSKSGELFF.

The chain is built from TRBV11-2 and TRBJ2-2; D is unresolved. Germline loops: CDR1 SGHAT, CDR2 FQNNGV. Trimming shortened V by 6 bases and J by 8 bases, and 25 bases separated the two germline ends. The length of the CDR3 is 17 residues. CDR3 protein: CASSLGMVTDAPGELFF. CDR3 nucleotide sequence: TGTGCCAGCAGTTTGGGCATGGTAACCGATGCACCGGGGGAGCTGTTTTTT.

This clone was observed once. This chain connects TRBV18 to TRBJ2-7; D is unresolved. Germline CDR1 reads KGHSH; CDR2 reads LQKENI. CDR3 length: 13 residues. Between the trimmed V and J ends, which lost 2 bases and 4 bases, there was a span of 9 bases. The CDR3 here is CASSPNSGYEQYF. The CDR3 DNA reads as TGTGCCAGCTCACCAAACTCTGGTTACGAGCAGTACTTC. Supplemented by reference TRBV18 and TRBJ2-7, the full variable domain reads NAGVMQNPRHLVRRRGQEARLRCSPMKGHSHVYWYRQLPEEGLKFMVYLQKENIIDESGMPKERFSAEFPKEGPSILRIQQVVRGDSAAYFCASSPNSGYEQYFGPGTRLTVT.

The chain links TRBV5-4 to TRBJ1-6, with D tentatively TRBD1 (6 bases). Germline-derived CDR1 and CDR2 are SGHNT and YYREEE (reference sequence). The CDR3 contains 15 residues. Trimming took off 2 bases at V and 6 bases at J, with 12 bases between the two ends. The CDR3 loop reads CASSFLDSPNSPLHF. The CDR3 DNA reads TGTGCCAGCAGCTTTCTGGACAGCCCTAATTCACCCCTCCACTTT.

The gene calls are TRBV5-1 and TRBJ2-5, with D possibly being TRBD2 (6 bases). Germline V gene sequence: CDR1 SGHRS, CDR2 YFSETQ. V lost 1 base and J 5 bases, leaving 15 bases between the germline ends. There are 15 residues in the CDR3. The CDR3 reads CASSLFSGAVETQYF. DNA for the CDR3: TGCGCCAGCAGCTTGTTCTCGGGAGCGGTTGAGACCCAGTACTTC.

The V and J genes are TRBV5-6 and TRBJ2-2, with 7 bases lining up with TRBD2. The germline gives CDR1 SGHDT, CDR2 YYEEEE. Unmatched junction bases numbered 4, after V lost 2 bases and J lost 0 bases. The CDR3 contains 16 residues. CDR3 nucleotide sequence: TGTGCCAGCAGCTTTGGTAGCGGGTCGAACACCGGGGAGCTGTTTTTT. Its translation: CASSFGSGSNTGELFF. Full variable domain (rest looked up from reference TRBV5-6 and TRBJ2-2): DAGVTQSPTHLIKTRGQQVTLRCSPKSGHDTVSWYQQALGQGPQFIFQYYEEEERQRGNFPDRFSGHQFPNYSSELNVNALLLGDSALYLCASSFGSGSNTGELFFGEGSRLTVL.

The chain joins TRBV27 to TRBJ2-2; 10 bases are a match to TRBD2. V was pared by 7 bases and J by 1 base, with 3 bases of the junction left unmatched. This CDR3 region has 15 residues. Germline lookup yields CDR1 MNHEY and CDR2 SMNVEV (reference sequence). CDR3 DNA: TGTGCCAGCACTCGACTAGCGGGGAACACCGGGGAGCTGTTTTTT. Amino acids: CASTRLAGNTGELFF.

The chain joins TRBV4-1 to TRBJ2-5, with 16 nucleotides matching TRBD2. The CDR3 runs 20 residues. Germline V gene sequence: CDR1 MGHRA, CDR2 YSYEKL. J gave up 1 base and V 0 bases, and 8 bases lay outside the gene matches. The CDR3 protein is CASSQDLGTSGRGFQETQYF. As DNA, the CDR3 is TGCGCCAGCAGCCAAGATCTAGGGACTAGCGGGAGGGGTTTCCAAGAGACCCAGTACTTC.

The J gene is TRBJ1-5, the V gene TRBV21-1; the table's D call, TRBD1, was not checked against the DNA. TRBV21-1 is classified as a pseudogene. This CDR3 spans 17 amino acids. CDR3 residues: CASSKEIDREGNQPQHF. Written as DNA, the CDR3 is TGTGCCAGCAGCAAAGAGATTGACAGGGAAGGAAATCAGCCCCAGCATTTT.

The chain combines TRBV5-1 with TRBJ2-1; 12 nucleotides match TRBD2. The length of the CDR3 is 15 residues. V gave up 4 bases and J gave up 7 bases; unmatched junction bases: 6. The germline gives CDR1 SGHRS, CDR2 YFSETQ. The CDR3 sequence: CASSTTSGSFNEQFF. The CDR3 DNA reads TGCGCCAGCAGCACGACTAGCGGGAGCTTTAATGAGCAGTTCTTC.

There are a few counts of this clone. Other DNA sequences in the same sample also yield this CDR3. The rearrangement joins TRBV6-1 to TRBJ1-5; 12 bases line up with TRBD1. This CDR3 comprises 15 residues. Germline loops: CDR1 MNHNS, CDR2 SASEGT. The V segment lost 3 bases and the J segment 6 bases; nucleotides outside the gene matches: 3. Here the CDR3 reads CASSDRDRGLQPQHF. In DNA form, the CDR3 reads TGTGCCAGCAGTGACCGGGACAGGGGGCTTCAGCCCCAGCATTTT.

The V and J genes are TRBV29-1 and TRBJ1-2, with 7 bases that match TRBD1. Per the germline V gene, CDR1 is SQVTM and CDR2 is ANQGSEA. This CDR3 comprises 12 residues. J was trimmed by 8 bases and V by 6 bases; bases with no gene match: 9. The CDR3 loop reads CSVGGAGGGYTF. The CDR3 DNA is TGCAGCGTAGGGGGCGCTGGAGGGGGCTACACCTTC.

This sequence joins TRBV27 and TRBJ1-2; D unresolved. V was pared by 0 bases and J by 1 base, with 6 bases between. Germline loops: CDR1 MNHEY, CDR2 SMNVEV (reference sequence). This CDR3 has 14 amino acids. DNA for the CDR3: TGTGCCAGCAGTTTATCGCCGGTTAACTATGGCTACACCTTC. This codes for CASSLSPVNYGYTF.

The V and J genes are TRBV9 and TRBJ2-6, with 9 positions matching TRBD2. This CDR3 comprises 16 residues. V lost 1 base, J lost 4 bases, and 3 bases stayed unmatched. The germline V gene has CDR1 SGDLS and CDR2 YYNGEE. The CDR3 spells CASSVSGGYGANVLTF. Written as DNA, the CDR3 is TGTGCCAGCAGCGTAAGCGGGGGGTACGGGGCCAACGTCCTGACTTTC.

This chain joins TRBV25-1 and TRBJ2-2, with D perhaps TRBD2 (5 bases). Between the trimmed V and J ends, which lost 4 bases and 3 bases, there was a span of 12 bases. The CDR3 has 15 residues. The germline CDR1 and CDR2 sequences are MGHDK and SYGVNS. The CDR3 here is CASSVVAADTGELFF. The CDR3 DNA reads as TGTGCCAGCAGTGTTGTAGCAGCGGACACCGGGGAGCTGTTTTTT. The whole variable domain, remainder taken from reference TRBV25-1 and TRBJ2-2, is EADIYQTPRYLVIGTGKKITLECSQTMGHDKMYWYQQDPGMELHLIHYSYGVNSTEKGDLSSESTVSRIRTEHFPLTLESARPSHTSQYLCASSVVAADTGELFFGEGSRLTVL.

The V and J genes are TRBV6-2 or TRBV6-3 and TRBJ2-5; 13 bases are shared with TRBD2. V lost 6 bases to trimming and J lost 12 bases; unmatched junction nucleotides: 16. The CDR3 spans 16 residues. Looked up from germline, CDR1 is MNHEY and CDR2 is SVGEGT. The CDR3 spells CASRPLQGGTSGDEYF. The CDR3 DNA reads TGTGCCAGCAGACCTCTGCAGGGAGGGACTAGCGGGGACGAGTACTTC.

J is TRBJ2-7 and V is TRBV7-2; 7 positions agree with TRBD1. The CDR3 spans 16 residues. In germline, CDR1 is SGHTA, CDR2 FQGNSA. Trimming removed 5 bases from V and 2 bases from J; junction bases left unmatched: 12. The CDR3 loop reads CASSKGPGRGTYEQYF. CDR3 nucleotides: TGTGCCAGCAGCAAAGGGCCGGGCAGGGGGACCTACGAGCAGTACTTC.